The following is a T cell receptor (beta chain) sequence with its context. The table lists this clonotype with many counts. Which antigen it targets is not known. The sample holds no much larger clone one base away, and base qualities are not on file. This sample was taken from a study of CD8+CD57+ T cells in acquired aplastic anemia (dated by TCRdb to 2017 to 2018). At the level of the whole study: A mean of around 3.2 ug of DNA, ranging from roughly 0.17 to 30 ug, was extracted from sorted CD4+ and CD8+ cells. CD8+CD57+ expansion was defined as frequency above the mean frequency observed in healthy subjects.

What the work shows at the level of the full study, not this receptor alone: No significant difference in CD8+ Simpson's diversity was found between patients and healthy controls (P=0.060). Although some 28 CD8+ CDR3 sequences were shared by patients and controls, these sequences appeared highly expressed in patients and within the immunodominant clones of patients.

TCR beta VDJ combination and CDR3 sequence profiling used genomic DNA as the template. TCR repertoire sequencing was run on an Illumina HiSeq 2000. On the authors' methods: Repertoires were assessed using TRBV/TRBJ rearrangement plots, CDR3 size and DJ length profiles, and Simpson's diversity index. The most abundant DNA sequence in the deep sequencing data was taken as the immunodominant clone. CDR3 amino acid sequences were screened for sharing across subjects and compared with published repertoires and the VDJdb database. In TCRdb, the public reads were trimmed at Q25 with fastp and aligned with MiXCR, with productive beta chains retained. Every CDR3 protein is listed once, alongside the most common genes and DNA of its rows. The V and J calls were determined by TCRdb, not by the authors. The sample table holds some 180,000 distinct CDR3 sequences, of which nearly 65% were seen once. The ten largest clones add up to roughly 46% of the sample.

Expansion of CD8+CD57+ cells had been shown by flow cytometry in the patients chosen for sequencing. Severe acquired aplastic anemia was diagnosed in all patients according to International Study of Aplastic Anemia and Agranulocytosis and Camitta criteria. Patients had received no therapy at the time of blood sampling. In this study, sorted CD4+ and CD8+ T cells from the blood of healthy subjects and of severe aplastic anemia patients had their TCR repertoires deep-sequenced. In the USA, patient enrollment took place under clinicaltrials.gov protocols 00001620, 01623167, 00001397, 00071045, 00081523 and 00961064. Ficoll-Paque density gradient centrifugation was used to isolate peripheral blood mononuclear cells. CD4+ and CD8+ T cells were sorted by FACS or magnetic beads before DNA extraction. V loses 4 bases at its end and J loses 4 bases; junction bases beyond the gene matches: 3. Including the terminal cysteine and phenylalanine, the CDR3 comprises 14 residues. The sequence is cut down to CDR3 DNA, 42 bases in frame from base 1.

Sequences were obtained from sorted CD4+, CD8+, or CD8+CD57+ T cells (not recorded which) from PBMCs. This TCR came from a human donor with aplastic anemia. This chain joins TRBV12-3 or TRBV12-4 to TRBJ1-4; 7 middle bases align to TRBD1. The CDR3 here reads CASSSGTVNEKLFF. The DNA is TGTGCCAGCAGTTCGGGGACAGTTAATGAAAAACTGTTTTTT.